This paragraph reports one T cell receptor beta chain. No antigen is known for it. No base quality values were provided; no much bigger clone lies one nucleotide off. V drops 8 bases and J drops 5 bases, leaving 13 bases in between. Including the terminal cysteine and phenylalanine, the CDR3 comprises 13 residues. This entry keeps only the CDR3 DNA: 39 bases, framed from base 1. For CDR1 and CDR2, the germline V gene lists SNHLY and FYNNEI. Genomic DNA was extracted from sorted cells with the Quick-DNA Microprep Kit. Amplification of TCRbeta DNA was done with the immunoSEQ hsTCRbeta kit, following the protocol from the manufacturer. TCRbeta libraries were sequenced on an Illumina MiSeq instrument. The published analysis was carried out like this. After out-of-frame sequences were removed, 2 million to 2.5 million distinct TCRbeta sequences remained, averaging around 67,000 per individual. Each individual was scored using the number of 160 or so previously reported CMV-associated TCRbeta sequences that the individual carried and the total number of productive distinct TCRbeta sequences. A beta-binomial model was reimplemented in Python, and scikit-learn random forests with default parameters were trained on data from the US cohort. Classifier performance on the Belgian cohort was reported as the median AUC with percentile confidence intervals calculated over 10,000 bootstrap iterations. As stored in TCRdb, this immuneACCESS dataset retains in-frame rearrangements with V and J assigned. A fraction of the clones does not appear; measured against another copy, unresolved V genes explain less than half of the discrepancy, and the remainder lacks a known reason. That table gives V, J and clone size, and the DNA gave D and trimming. The sample table holds tens of thousands of clones, of which roughly 80% were seen once. The ten largest clones represent less than 0.75% of the sample.

A FACSAria II was used to sort memory CD4+ T cells, defined as single viable CD3+CD4+CD8-CD45RO+ cells. To determine CMV serostatus, a Roche Elecsys assay was used that detects serum IgG against CMV pp150, pp28, p38 and p52. After thawing, total CD4+ T cells were enriched by positive selection with CD4 magnetic microbeads. The samples came from a different study that was designed specifically to examine the CD4+ T cell memory repertoire. Peripheral blood mononuclear cells were isolated and cryopreserved according to standard operating procedures, and serum was kept at -80 degrees C. Staining used CD3-PerCP (BW264/56), CD4-APC (RPA-T4), CD45RO-PE (UCHT1) and CD8-Pacific Orange (3B5) antibodies, with Sytox blue excluding non-viable cells. This sample stems from a study of memory CD4+ T cells and cytomegalovirus serostatus (dated by TCRdb to the late 2010s). A note on the overall study: A total of roughly 33 healthy Belgian adults, of whom 9 were CMV seropositive and about 25 were CMV seronegative, were included in the cohort. The study sequenced CD4+ memory TCRbeta repertoires of a Belgian cohort with known cytomegalovirus serostatus to replicate a published TCR-based CMV serostatus classifier. The investigation overall reported the following: For CMV serostatus prediction, a median bootstrapped AUC of approximately 0.95 was reached with the original framework, and a median bootstrapped AUC of roughly 0.92 was reached with a US-trained random forest. Only CD4+CD45RO+ memory cells were sequenced, unlike the original study, which covered naive and memory CD4+ and CD8+ populations. Results were interpreted as suggesting that the CMV-associated TCR signature is largely present in the CD4+ memory repertoire. On the Belgian cohort, the classifier built on the original framework reached a median bootstrapped AUC of roughly 0.96, with a 95% CI of 0.76-1.00. Among the 150 or so previously reported CMV-associated TCRbeta sequences, 67 showed up in the CD4+ memory repertoires, with each one found in between one and five individuals.

Sequences were obtained from memory CD4+ T cells from blood. This receptor was obtained from an adult in good health and CMV-seronegative. The sequence is built from TRBV2 and TRBJ1-5, with the D gene uncertain. The sequenced DNA: TGTGCCAGCGTGCGTTTTCCAGATCAGCCCCAGCATTTT. Its amino acids are CASVRFPDQPQHF. Here the CDR3 is joined to the reference TRBV2 and TRBJ1-5 genes, and the full variable domain is: EPEVTQTPSHQVTQMGQEVILRCVPISNHLYFYWYRQILGQKVEFLVSFYNNEISEKSEIFDDQFSVERPDGSNFTLKIRSTKLEDSAMYFCASVRFPDQPQHFGDGTRLSIL.